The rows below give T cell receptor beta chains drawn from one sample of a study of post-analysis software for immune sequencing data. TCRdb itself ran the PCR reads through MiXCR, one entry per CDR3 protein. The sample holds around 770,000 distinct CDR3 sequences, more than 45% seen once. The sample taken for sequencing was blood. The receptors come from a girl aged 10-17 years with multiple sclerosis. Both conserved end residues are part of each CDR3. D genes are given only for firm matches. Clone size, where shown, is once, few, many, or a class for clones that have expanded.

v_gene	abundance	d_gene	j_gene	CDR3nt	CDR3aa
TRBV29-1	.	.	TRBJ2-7	TGCAGCGTCGCCGGACTCCCCGGTTCCTACGAGCAGTACTTC	CSVAGLPGSYEQYF
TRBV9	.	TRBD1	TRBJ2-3	TGTGCCAGCAGCGGAGGGACAGTTAGCACAGATACGCAGTATTTT	CASSGGTVSTDTQYF
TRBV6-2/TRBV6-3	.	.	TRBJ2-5	TGTGCCAGCAGTTATGGTCTGGAGACCCAGTACTTC	CASSYGLETQYF
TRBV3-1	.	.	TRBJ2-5	TGTGCCAGCAGTAGAAGGGGACCTCGAACAGATGGGACCCAGTACTTC	CASSRRGPRTDGTQYF
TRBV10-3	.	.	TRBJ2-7	TGTGCCATCAGTGTGGCTGGGCGCGGAGCCGCCTACGAGCAGTACTTC	CAISVAGRGAAYEQYF
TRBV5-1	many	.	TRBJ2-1	TGCGCCAGCAGCTTGGGCCAGGGCTCCTACAATGAGCAGTTCTTC	CASSLGQGSYNEQFF
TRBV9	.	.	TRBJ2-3	TGTGCCAGCAGCGGTCTGTCGGGGGGCGCGGATACGCAGTATTTT	CASSGLSGGADTQYF
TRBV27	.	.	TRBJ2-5	TGTGCCAGCAGTTCCTTCAGCGGCAACCAAGAGACCCAGTACTTC	CASSSFSGNQETQYF
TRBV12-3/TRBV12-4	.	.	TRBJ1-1	TGTGCCAGCAGTTTGGTACGACAAGCTAACACTGAAGCTTTCTTT	CASSLVRQANTEAFF
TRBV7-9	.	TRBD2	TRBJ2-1	TGTGCCAGCAGTCCCGGGACTAGCGGGACCTCCTACAATGAGCAGTTCTTC	CASSPGTSGTSYNEQFF
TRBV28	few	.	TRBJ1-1	TGTGCCAGCAGTTCCCCCGGGGGATTAAACACTGAAGCTTTCTTT	CASSSPGGLNTEAFF
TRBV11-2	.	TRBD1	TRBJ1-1	TGTGCCAGCAGCTTAGGCTGGTATGGGCAGGGGGAGACTGAAGCTTTCTTT	CASSLGWYGQGETEAFF
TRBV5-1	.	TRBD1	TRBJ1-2	TGCGCCAGCAGCTGGAGCCGGGACAGTCCTCCTCCCTATGGCTACACCTTC	CASSWSRDSPPPYGYTF
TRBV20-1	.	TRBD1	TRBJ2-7	TGCAGTGCTAGAGATTCTCCGGACAGGGACGTCCACGAGCAGTACTTC	CSARDSPDRDVHEQYF
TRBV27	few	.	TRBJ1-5	TGTGCCAGCAGAGACACAGGGCTGACTCAGCCCCAGCATTTT	CASRDTGLTQPQHF
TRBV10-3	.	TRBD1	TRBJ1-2	TGTGCCATCAGTGTCCAGACAGGGGCTCTCTATGGCTACACCTTC	CAISVQTGALYGYTF
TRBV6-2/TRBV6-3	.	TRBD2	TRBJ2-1	TGTGCCAGCAGGAACGGGGGCGGGAGGGCCAATAATGAGCAGTTCTTC	CASRNGGGRANNEQFF
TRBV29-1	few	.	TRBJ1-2	TGCAGCGTGAGGGCCGGGCCGAGCTACACCTTC	CSVRAGPSYTF
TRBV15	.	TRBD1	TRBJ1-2	TGTGCCACCAGCAGAGATCAGGGGGGGCAGGTCCATGGCTACACCTTC	CATSRDQGGQVHGYTF
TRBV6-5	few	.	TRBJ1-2	TGTGCCAGCAGTTCACCTCAGACAGCTAACTATGGCTACACCTTC	CASSSPQTANYGYTF
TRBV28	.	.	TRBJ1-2	TGTGCCAGCAGTTTATCGGAGGCCCTCCTAAACTATGGCTACACCTTC	CASSLSEALLNYGYTF
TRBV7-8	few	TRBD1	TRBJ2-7	TGTGCCAGCAGCTCAACTCAGGGGGCTAGGGAGTACGAGCAGTACTTC	CASSSTQGAREYEQYF
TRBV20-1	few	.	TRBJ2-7	TGCAGTGCTAGCTGGGACCGCGAGCAGTACTTC	CSASWDREQYF
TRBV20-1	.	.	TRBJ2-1	TGCAGCAGTAATTTCGGGTACAATGAGCAGTTCTTC	CSSNFGYNEQFF
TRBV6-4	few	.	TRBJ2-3	TGTGCCAGCAGTGCCGGACCCCACGGTATGGGGCAGTATTTT	CASSAGPHGMGQYF
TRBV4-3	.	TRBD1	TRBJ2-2	TGCGCCAGCAGCCACTTGGCGAGACAGGGTCGGCAGGAGCTGTTTTTT	CASSHLARQGRQELFF
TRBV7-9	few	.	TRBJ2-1	TGTGCCAGCAGCATGACGACAGGCAGTGAGCAGTTCTTC	CASSMTTGSEQFF
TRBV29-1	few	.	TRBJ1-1	TGCAGCGTTGAGGGGGGGCAGGCTTTCTTT	CSVEGGQAFF